These 8 T cell receptor beta chains share one sample of origin, sequenced in a study of identical twins. TCRdb called the 5' RACE reads again in MiXCR, with one record for every CDR3 protein. This table holds fewer than 900,000 distinct CDR3 sequences, approximately 22% found once. The same data also went into a second study, on T cells expressing NK-cell markers.

What was sequenced was PBMCs. The source is a woman younger than 30 in good health.

This clonotype was seen a few times. The J gene is TRBJ2-1, the V gene TRBV29-1, with 7 nucleotides matching TRBD1. V lost 4 bases, J lost 10 bases, and 1 base stayed unmatched. The CDR3 is 10 residues long. Germline CDR1 is SQVTM and CDR2 is ANQGSEA. The CDR3 region has the DNA TGCAGCGTTGGACAGGGCGAGCAGTTCTTC. Translated: CSVGQGEQFF.

This clonotype was observed many times. The chain couples TRBV7-9 to TRBJ1-3; no firm D call. The germline V gene has CDR1 SEHNR and CDR2 FQNEAQ (reference sequence). Trimming cost V 2 bases and J 2 bases, with 10 bases left between them. CDR3 length: 15 amino acids. The CDR3 bases are TGTGCCAGCAGCTTATCCCAGGCTGCTGGAAACACCATATATTTT. This sequence encodes CASSLSQAAGNTIYF.

This clonotype has only a few counts. This chain joins TRBV7-9 and TRBJ2-3; 8 bases are a match to TRBD2. With V trimmed by 2 bases and J by 0 bases, 4 bases remained unmatched. This CDR3 contains 16 residues. Per germline, CDR1 SEHNR and CDR2 FQNEAQ (reference sequence). CDR3 in DNA: TGTGCCAGCAGCTTATTCCGGGGGGGCAGCACAGATACGCAGTATTTT. It translates to CASSLFRGGSTDTQYF.

The chain joins TRBV7-9 to TRBJ2-3; D is possibly TRBD2 (5 bases). This CDR3 has 16 amino acids. The V end lost 5 bases, the J end lost 0 bases, and 15 bases lay between the germline ends. The V gene's germline CDR1 is SEHNR and CDR2 FQNEAQ (reference sequence). CDR3 DNA sequence: TGTGCCAGCAGCGAAACTAGGCCCCTTAGCACAGATACGCAGTATTTT. Encoded protein: CASSETRPLSTDTQYF.

The rearrangement uses TRBV7-6 and TRBJ2-3; 11 nucleotides agree with TRBD2. V dropped 5 bases and J dropped 4; count of bases not matched to a gene: 14. Germline assignment: CDR1 SGHVS and CDR2 FNYEAQ. The CDR3 extends over 18 amino acids. The CDR3 coding sequence is TGTGCCAGCAGCCGGATCAAGCAACTAGCGGGAGTTTCAGATACGCAGTATTTT. This codes for CASSRIKQLAGVSDTQYF.

This clonotype was observed a few times. The chain joins TRBV29-1 to TRBJ2-3; D gene unclear. Germline V gene lookup returns CDR1 SQVTM and CDR2 ANQGSEA. V lost 7 bases and J lost 1, with 15 bases in between. The CDR3 has 14 amino acids. Here the CDR3 reads CSALKPVRTDTQYF. DNA of the CDR3: TGCAGCGCTTTAAAGCCGGTCCGCACAGATACGCAGTATTTT.

The chain employs TRBV6-1 and TRBJ2-7, with 12 bases fitting TRBD2. This CDR3 has 15 amino acids. CDR1 MNHNS and CDR2 SASEGT come from the germline V gene. Unmatched junction bases numbered 7, after V lost 4 bases and J lost 6 bases. CDR3 DNA sequence: TGTGCCAGCAGTGCAGGACTAGCGGGACCCCTCGAGCAGTACTTC. It encodes CASSAGLAGPLEQYF.

The chain combines TRBV20-1 with TRBJ2-1; 7 nucleotides agree with TRBD1. V trimming: 8 bases; J trimming: 5 bases; junction bases outside the gene matches: 3. Germline lookup yields CDR1 DFQATT and CDR2 SNEGSKA (reference sequence). The CDR3 length is 11 residues. CDR3 in amino acids: CSSTGHNEQFF. CDR3 nucleotide sequence: TGCAGTTCGACAGGGCACAATGAGCAGTTCTTC.